Below, one TCR beta chain is given with its context. The data were taken from a study of blood T cell repertoires in COVID-19. Repertoires were generated with immunoSEQ multiplex PCR, while TCRdb's copy carries only in-frame clones and drops some. The sample contains about 160,000 clones, approximately 83% of which appear only once. CDR1 is SGHDT, CDR2 YYEEEE, per germline. The CDR3 loop spans 17 amino acids. Trimming cost V 1 base and J 0 bases, with 13 bases left between them. Sequencing was carried out using peripheral blood. The clonotype comes from a woman aged 80 or over with active or convalescent COVID-19. The rearrangement links TRBV5-6 to TRBJ1-4; D is possibly TRBD1 (5 bases). The CDR3 sequence is CASSLSGVLATNEKLFF. CDR3 bases: TGTGCCAGCAGCTTGTCGGGGGTCCTCGCAACTAATGAAAAACTGTTTTTT.